This T cell receptor (beta chain) emerged from a study of blood T cell repertoires in COVID-19. Study as a whole: Researchers got acute and convalescent COVID-19 samples from the United States, Italy and Spain.

This clone was seen just once. Here immunoSEQ multiplex PCR was the method, and the copy in TCRdb shows in-frame clones only, minus some. The sample lists about 150,000 clones; 85% were seen once. Participants were aged about 18 to 100 years from roughly 26 US areas. Clinical history as reported by participants underpinned cohort assignment. The sequence came from a woman aged 35 to 49 who had recovered from COVID-19. Sequenced material: PBMCs or T cells enriched from blood (not recorded which).

The CDR3 spells CASSVEASGAQETQYF. As DNA, the CDR3 is TGTGCCAGCAGCGTAGAGGCTAGCGGGGCCCAAGAGACCCAGTACTTC. The chain has TRBV9 and TRBJ2-5; 9 nucleotides match TRBD2. Germline V gene lookup returns CDR1 SGDLS and CDR2 YYNGEE. The CDR3 has 16 residues. V was pared by 0 bases and J by 1 base, with 4 bases of the junction left unmatched.